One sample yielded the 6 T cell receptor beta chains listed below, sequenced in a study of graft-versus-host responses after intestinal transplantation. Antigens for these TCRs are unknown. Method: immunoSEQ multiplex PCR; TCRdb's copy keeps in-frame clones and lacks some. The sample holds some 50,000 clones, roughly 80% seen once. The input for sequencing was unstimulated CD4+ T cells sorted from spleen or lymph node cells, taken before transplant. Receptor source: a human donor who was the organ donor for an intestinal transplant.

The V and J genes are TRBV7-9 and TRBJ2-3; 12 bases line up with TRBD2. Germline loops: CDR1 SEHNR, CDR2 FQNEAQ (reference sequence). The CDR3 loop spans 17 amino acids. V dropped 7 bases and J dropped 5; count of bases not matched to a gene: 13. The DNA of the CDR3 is TGTGCCAGCATCCCCCCTGGGCTAGCGGGGGGGAAAGATACGCAGTATTTT. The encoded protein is CASIPPGLAGGKDTQYF.

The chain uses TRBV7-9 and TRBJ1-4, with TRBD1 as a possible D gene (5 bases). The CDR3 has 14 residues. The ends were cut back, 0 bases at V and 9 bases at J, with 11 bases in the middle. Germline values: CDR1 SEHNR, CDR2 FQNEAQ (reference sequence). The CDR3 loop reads CASSLAGWGQKLFF. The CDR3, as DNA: TGTGCCAGCAGCTTAGCAGGGTGGGGACAAAAACTGTTTTTT.

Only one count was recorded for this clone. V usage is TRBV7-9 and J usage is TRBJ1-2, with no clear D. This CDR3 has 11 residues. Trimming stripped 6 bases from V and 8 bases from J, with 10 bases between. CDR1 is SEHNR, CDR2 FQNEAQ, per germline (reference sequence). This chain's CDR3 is CASSPGNGYTF. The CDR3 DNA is TGTGCCAGCAGTCCCGGCAACGGCTACACCTTC.

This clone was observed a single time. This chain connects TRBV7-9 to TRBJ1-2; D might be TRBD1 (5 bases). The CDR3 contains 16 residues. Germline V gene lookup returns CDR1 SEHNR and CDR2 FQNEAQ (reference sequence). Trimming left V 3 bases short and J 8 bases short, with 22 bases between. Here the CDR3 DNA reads TGTGCCAGCAGCTTGTGGCAACGGGGGGGACCTCTCGGCTACACCTTC. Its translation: CASSLWQRGGPLGYTF.

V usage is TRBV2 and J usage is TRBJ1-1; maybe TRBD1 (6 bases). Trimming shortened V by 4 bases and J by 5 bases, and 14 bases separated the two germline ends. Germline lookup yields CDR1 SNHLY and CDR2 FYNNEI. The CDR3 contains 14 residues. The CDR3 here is CASSGVKGGTEAFF. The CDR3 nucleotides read TGTGCCAGCAGTGGGGTAAAGGGGGGGACTGAAGCTTTCTTT.

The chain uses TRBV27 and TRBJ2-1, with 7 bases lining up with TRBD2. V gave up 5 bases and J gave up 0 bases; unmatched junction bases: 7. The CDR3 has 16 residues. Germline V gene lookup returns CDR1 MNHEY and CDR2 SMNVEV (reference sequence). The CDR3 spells CASSPQAGNSYNEQFF. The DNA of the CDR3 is TGTGCCAGCAGTCCCCAAGCGGGAAACTCCTACAATGAGCAGTTCTTC.